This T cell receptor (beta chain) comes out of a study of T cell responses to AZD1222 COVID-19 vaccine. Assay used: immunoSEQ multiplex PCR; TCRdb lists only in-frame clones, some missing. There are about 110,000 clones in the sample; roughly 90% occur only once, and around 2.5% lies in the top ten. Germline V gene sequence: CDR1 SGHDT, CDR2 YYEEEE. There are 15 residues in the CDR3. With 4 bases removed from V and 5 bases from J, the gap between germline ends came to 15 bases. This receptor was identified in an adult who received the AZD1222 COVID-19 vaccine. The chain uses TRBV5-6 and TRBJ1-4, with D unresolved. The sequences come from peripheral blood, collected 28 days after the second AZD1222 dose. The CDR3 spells CASSLTGFRNEKLFF. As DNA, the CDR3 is TGTGCCAGCAGCCTGACTGGGTTTCGGAATGAAAAACTGTTTTTT.